Sequencing of this T cell receptor beta chain was carried out in a study of blood T cell repertoires in COVID-19. Some clones are missing from TCRdb's copy, which holds only in-frame ones; the method was immunoSEQ multiplex PCR. The sample has tens of thousands of clones, approximately 90% seen once. CDR1 is LNHDA and CDR2 is SQIVND in the germline V gene (reference sequence). The CDR3 has 17 amino acids. V lost 2 bases and J lost 1, with 17 bases in between. The J gene is TRBJ2-5, the V gene TRBV19, with D maybe TRBD2 (7 bases). This clonotype was sampled from a human donor with active COVID-19. The donor label of this sample is uncertain. The sequenced sample consisted of peripheral blood. CDR3 nucleotides: TGTGCCAGTAGTATAACCCTTCAGGGAGGGGGCCAAGAGACCCAGTACTTC. Protein: CASSITLQGGGQETQYF.